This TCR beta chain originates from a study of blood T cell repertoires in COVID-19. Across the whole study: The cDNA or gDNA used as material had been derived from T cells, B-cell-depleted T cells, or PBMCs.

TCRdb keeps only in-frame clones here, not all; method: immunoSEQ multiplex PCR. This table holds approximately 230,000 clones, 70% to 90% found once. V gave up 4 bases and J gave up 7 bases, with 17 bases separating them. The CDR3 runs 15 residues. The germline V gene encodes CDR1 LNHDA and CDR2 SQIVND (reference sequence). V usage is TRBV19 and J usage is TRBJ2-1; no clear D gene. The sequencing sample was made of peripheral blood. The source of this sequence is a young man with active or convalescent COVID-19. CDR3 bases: TGTGCCAGTAGTAACCCCCTCGTGGGCCGTAATGAGCAGTTCTTC. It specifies CASSNPLVGRNEQFF.